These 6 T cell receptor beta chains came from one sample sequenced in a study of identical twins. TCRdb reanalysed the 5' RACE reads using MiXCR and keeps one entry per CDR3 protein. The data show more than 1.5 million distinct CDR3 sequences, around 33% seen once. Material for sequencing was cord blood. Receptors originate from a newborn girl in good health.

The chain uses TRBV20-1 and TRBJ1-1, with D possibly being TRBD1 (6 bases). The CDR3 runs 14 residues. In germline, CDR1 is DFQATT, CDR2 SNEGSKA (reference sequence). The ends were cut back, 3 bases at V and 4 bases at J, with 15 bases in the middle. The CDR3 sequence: CSASPGAVRTEAFF. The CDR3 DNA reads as TGCAGTGCTAGTCCGGGGGCGGTTCGCACTGAAGCTTTCTTT.

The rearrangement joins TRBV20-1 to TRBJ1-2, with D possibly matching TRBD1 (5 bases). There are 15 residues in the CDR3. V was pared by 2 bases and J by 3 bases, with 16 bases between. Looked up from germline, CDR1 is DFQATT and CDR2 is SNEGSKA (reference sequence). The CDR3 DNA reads TGCAGTGCTAGATCGGGGGACCGGGTGGACTATGGCTACACCTTC. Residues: CSARSGDRVDYGYTF.

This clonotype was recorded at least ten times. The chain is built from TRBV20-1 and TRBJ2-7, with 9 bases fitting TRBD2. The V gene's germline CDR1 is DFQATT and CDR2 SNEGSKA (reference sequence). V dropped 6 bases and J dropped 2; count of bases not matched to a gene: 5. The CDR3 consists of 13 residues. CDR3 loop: CSAMTSGTYEQYF. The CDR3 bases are TGCAGTGCCATGACTAGCGGTACCTACGAGCAGTACTTC.

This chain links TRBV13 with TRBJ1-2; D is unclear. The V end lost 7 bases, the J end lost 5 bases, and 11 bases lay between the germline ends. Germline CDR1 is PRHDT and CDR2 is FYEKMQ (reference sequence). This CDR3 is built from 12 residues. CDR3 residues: CASNRVWYGYTF. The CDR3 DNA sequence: TGTGCCAGCAACCGAGTTTGGTATGGCTACACCTTC.

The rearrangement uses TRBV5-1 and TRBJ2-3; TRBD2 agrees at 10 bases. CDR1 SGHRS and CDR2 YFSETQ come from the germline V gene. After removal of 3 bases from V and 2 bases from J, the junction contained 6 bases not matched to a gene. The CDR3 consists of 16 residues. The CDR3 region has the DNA TGCGCCAGCAGCTACCCTAGCGGGAGTCACACAGATACGCAGTATTTT. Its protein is CASSYPSGSHTDTQYF.

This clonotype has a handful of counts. CDR3 coding DNA: TGTGCCAGCAGTTACTCACTGGGACATGAGCAGTTCTTC. The encoded protein is CASSYSLGHEQFF. The rearrangement links TRBV6-2 or TRBV6-3 to TRBJ2-1; D is tentatively TRBD1 or TRBD2 (5 bases each). CDR1 and CDR2 from the germline V gene are MNHEY and SVGEGT. V lost 0 bases and J 8 bases, leaving 8 bases between the germline ends. The CDR3 consists of 13 residues.